This TCR beta chain was identified in a study of blood T cell repertoires in COVID-19. Only in-frame clones appear in the TCRdb table, and some are missing; sequencing was by immunoSEQ multiplex PCR. The table shows more than 65,000 clones, with around 84% occurring only once. The CDR3 runs 15 residues. V was clipped by 10 bases and J by 1 base, with 19 bases between them. Germline V gene sequence: CDR1 LNHDA, CDR2 SQIVND (reference sequence). The chain combines TRBV19 with TRBJ1-1; weak D call: TRBD1 (5 bases). The sequence was collected from a woman aged 50 to 60 with acute or convalescent COVID-19. Material: peripheral blood. CDR3 sequence reads: CATTPLAGPNTEAFF. CDR3 nucleotides: TGTGCCACCACCCCCTTGGCAGGGCCGAACACTGAAGCTTTCTTT.